These 21 T cell receptor beta chains originate from one sample sequenced in a study of glioma-infiltrating T cells (dated by TCRdb to 2015 to 2016). Sequencing took place on an Illumina MiSeq. TCR alpha and beta CDR3 regions were amplified with the iRepertoire nested amplicon-rescue multiplex PCR (arm-PCR) platform from RNA. TCRdb reprocessing: public reads trimmed at Q25 with fastp, clones called with MiXCR, in-frame beta chains kept. Rows matching on CDR3 protein sequence are summarized as one entry with the most common DNA and genes. The sample profile shows 150,000 to 200,000 distinct CDR3 sequences; around 40% of them were found once. The leading ten clones occupy 5.2% of the sample. Sequenced sample: glioma tissue, nonneoplastic brain tissue, or PBMCs (not recorded which). These receptor sequences come from a human donor with low-grade glioma or glioblastoma, undergoing nonglioma brain surgery, or in good health (not recorded which).

In this sample, this clonotype turned up many times. The rearrangement joins TRBV4-2 to TRBJ2-1, with TRBD1 matching 9 bases. The CDR3 extends over 14 amino acids. V was pared by 0 bases and J by 7 bases, with 1 base of the junction left unmatched. The germline V gene has CDR1 LGHNA and CDR2 YNFKEQ. CDR3 nucleotides: TGTGCCAGCAGCCAAGAGGACAGGGGAAATGAGCAGTTCTTC. Protein: CASSQEDRGNEQFF.

Worth noting for this clonotype: One base away lies a much larger clone, so this may be a sequencing read error. This chain connects TRBV24-1 to TRBJ2-1, with D perhaps matching TRBD1 (6 bases). Per the germline V gene, CDR1 is KGHDR and CDR2 is SFDVKD. The CDR3 sequence is 12 residues long. V shed 9 bases and J shed 8 bases, with 13 bases lying between them. CDR3 amino acids: CATGWTVDEQFF. In DNA form, the CDR3 reads TGTGCCACCGGCTGGACAGTGGATGAGCAGTTCTTC.

In the case of this clonotype: A much larger clone lies one base from this, so it may be a read error. The chain is built from TRBV6-2 or TRBV6-3 and TRBJ2-5; D gene unclear. CDR1 and CDR2 from the germline V gene are MNHEY and SVGEGT. This CDR3 is 13 amino acids long. As DNA, the CDR3 is TGTGCCAGCAGTTCCCCCCCCGGAGAGTCCCAGTACTTC. It yields the protein CASSSPPGESQYF.

The table lists this clonotype with a few counts. At one of its ends the junction is not consistent with the germline gene, which may arise from a read error. The chain recombines TRBV6-1 with TRBJ1-1; D unresolved. Per the germline V gene, CDR1 is MNHNS and CDR2 is SASEGT. This CDR3 spans 14 amino acids. In nucleotides, the CDR3 is TGTACCAGCAGTGCCACGGGGAACTCAGCTGAAGCTTTCTTT. This sequence encodes CTSSATGNSAEAFF.

Details on this clonotype: One base away lies a much larger clone, so this may be a sequencing read error. This chain joins TRBV19 and TRBJ2-1; 9 positions match TRBD2. The CDR3 is 16 residues long. Germline trimming cut 3 bases from V and 7 bases from J; bases unmatched to any gene: 10. Germline lookup yields CDR1 LNHDA and CDR2 SQIVND (reference sequence). CDR3 sequence (DNA): TGTGCCAGTAGTATTGTAGCGGGAGTACTCAATAATGAGCAGTTCTTC. The encoded protein is CASSIVAGVLNNEQFF.

As regards this clonotype: One base away lies a much larger clone, so this may be a sequencing read error. Written as DNA, the CDR3 is TGCAGTGCTAGCGCTCTAGCGTGCCAAATTGCGGATACGCAGTATTTT. It specifies CSASALACQIADTQYF. The chain carries TRBV20-1 and TRBJ2-3, with a tentative D call TRBD2 (6 bases). Germline assignment: CDR1 DFQATT and CDR2 SNEGSKA (reference sequence). CDR3 length equals 16 residues. Trimming removed 3 bases at V and 6 bases at J, with 22 bases between.

This clonotype was detected ten times or more. This chain links TRBV19 with TRBJ2-1, with TRBD2 as a possible D gene (5 bases). In germline, CDR1 is LNHDA, CDR2 SQIVND (reference sequence). V lost 5 bases to trimming and J lost 8 bases, with 13 bases between them. CDR3 length: 13 residues. The CDR3 is CASSLGSWDEQFF. The DNA for the CDR3 is TGTGCCAGTAGTTTGGGGAGTTGGGATGAGCAGTTCTTC.

This clonotype was counted a few times. V usage is TRBV5-4 and J usage is TRBJ1-4, with D unresolved. Germline CDR1 is SGHNT and CDR2 is YYREEE (reference sequence). CDR3 size: 13 residues. Trimming shortened V by 4 bases and J by 8 bases, and 12 bases separated the two germline ends. The CDR3 DNA sequence: TGTGCCAGCAGCCCTCGGGAGTCCGAAAAACTGTTTTTT. This sequence encodes CASSPRESEKLFF.

This chain's CDR3 is CASTPRLSSGANVLTF. CDR3 coding DNA: TGTGCCAGTACCCCGCGGCTCAGCTCTGGGGCCAACGTCCTGACTTTC. V gene TRBV19 combines with J gene TRBJ2-6, with no clear D. CDR3 length: 16 amino acids. In germline, CDR1 is LNHDA, CDR2 SQIVND (reference sequence). The V end was cut by 7 bases, the J end by 0 bases, with 13 bases between.

This clonotype was counted many times. V gene TRBV15 combines with J gene TRBJ1-1; tentatively, D is TRBD1 (5 bases). Germline CDR1 LNHNV, CDR2 YYDKDF (reference sequence). This CDR3 is 13 amino acids long. Trimming left V 0 bases short and J 10 bases short, with 12 bases between. CDR3 bases: TGTGCCACCAGCAGAGATTACCGGGACCGAGCTTTCTTT. It encodes CATSRDYRDRAFF.

As to this clonotype: A much larger clone lies a single base off, so this may be a read error. The V and J genes are TRBV28 and TRBJ2-3; 8 positions agree with TRBD2. CDR3 size: 13 residues. Per the germline V gene, CDR1 is MDHEN and CDR2 is SYDVKM. The ends lost 7 bases at V and 6 bases at J; junction bases unmatched: 6. CDR3 sequence reads: CASTPGTSDTQYF. The CDR3 nucleotides read TGTGCCAGCACCCCGGGGACTAGTGATACGCAGTATTTT.

V usage is TRBV27 and J usage is TRBJ1-4; D is uncertain. The CDR3 sequence is 15 residues long. Between the trimmed V and J ends, which lost 5 bases and 5 bases, there was a span of 15 bases. Germline V gene sequence: CDR1 MNHEY, CDR2 SMNVEV (reference sequence). In nucleotides, the CDR3 is TGTGCCAGCAGTCCTACAATCGAGCCCAATGAAAAACTGTTTTTT. Its translation is CASSPTIEPNEKLFF.

About this clonotype: This may come from a read error, since a much larger clone is one base off. The chain joins TRBV7-2 to TRBJ1-3; D is unresolved. Deletions cut 3 bases from V and 4 bases from J, with 13 bases between. This CDR3 is built from 15 residues. Germline V gene data show CDR1 as SGHTA and CDR2 as FQGNSA. DNA of the CDR3: TGTGCCAGCAGCTTCCCCCGGTTTTCCGGAAACACCATATATTTT. This gives the protein CASSFPRFSGNTIYF.

This chain joins TRBV2 and TRBJ2-1; D not certain. The V end was cut by 8 bases, the J end by 6 bases, with 17 bases between. Germline V gene lookup returns CDR1 SNHLY and CDR2 FYNNEI. The CDR3 has 14 residues. CDR3 sequence reads: CASSPALGSNEQFF. DNA of the CDR3: TGTGCCAGCTCCCCCGCTCTAGGGTCCAATGAGCAGTTCTTC. The full variable domain, with the rest looked up from reference TRBV2 and TRBJ2-1, is EPEVTQTPSHQVTQMGQEVILRCVPISNHLYFYWYRQILGQKVEFLVSFYNNEISEKSEIFDDQFSVERPDGSNFTLKIRSTKLEDSAMYFCASSPALGSNEQFFGPGTRLTVL.

The CDR3 region is CASTSQALGTEAFF. The CDR3 DNA reads TGTGCCAGTACTAGCCAGGCCCTGGGCACTGAAGCTTTCTTT. V and J are TRBV19 and TRBJ1-1; D uncertain. Germline V gene data show CDR1 as LNHDA and CDR2 as SQIVND (reference sequence). The V end was cut by 7 bases, the J end by 4 bases, with 16 bases between. There are 14 residues in the CDR3. Variable domain in full (rest from reference TRBV19 and TRBJ1-1): DGGITQSPKYLFRKEGQNVTLSCEQNLNHDAMYWYRQDPGQGLRLIYYSQIVNDFQKGDIAEGYSVSREKKESFPLTVTSAQKNPTAFYLCASTSQALGTEAFFGQGTRLTVV.

This sequence joins TRBV28 and TRBJ2-6; 8 nucleotides match TRBD1. V was pared by 6 bases and J by 4 bases, with 5 bases of the junction left unmatched. The germline gives CDR1 MDHEN, CDR2 SYDVKM. The CDR3 runs to 15 residues. In nucleotides, the CDR3 is TGTGCCAGCAGCGGCAGGGGGCACGGGGCCAACGTCCTGACTTTC. Amino acids: CASSGRGHGANVLTF.

On this clonotype itself: A much larger clone lies one base from this, so it may be a read error. As DNA, the CDR3 is TGTGCCAGCAGTTACGGCGCATACGGGCAGTACTTC. Protein sequence: CASSYGAYGQYF. The V and J genes are TRBV2 and TRBJ2-7; D is undetermined. CDR3 size: 12 residues. Germline assignment: CDR1 SNHLY and CDR2 FYNNEI.

The chain employs TRBV18 and TRBJ2-7; 7 bases agree with TRBD2. The CDR3 length is 16 residues. Trimming at V came to 2 bases and at J to 6 bases, leaving 13 bases not matched to a gene. Germline loops: CDR1 KGHSH, CDR2 LQKENI. In nucleotides, the CDR3 is TGTGCCAGCTCACCAATTTCGGCGGGAGCTTGGGTCGAGCAGTACTTC. Translated, it gives CASSPISAGAWVEQYF. Full variable domain (missing parts from reference TRBV18 and TRBJ2-7): NAGVMQNPRHLVRRRGQEARLRCSPMKGHSHVYWYRQLPEEGLKFMVYLQKENIIDESGMPKERFSAEFPKEGPSILRIQQVVRGDSAAYFCASSPISAGAWVEQYFGPGTRLTVT.

Comment on this clonotype: This likely comes from a read error, as the CDR3 has no conserved phenylalanine or tryptophan at its end. The genes are TRBV28 and TRBJ2-7; TRBD2 is a possible D gene (5 bases). CDR1 and CDR2 (germline): MDHEN, SYDVKM. This CDR3 contains 16 residues. V shed 6 bases and J shed 2 bases, with 20 bases lying between them. CDR3 nucleotide sequence: TGTGCCAGCAGACGACTGGACTTCCGACGAGCCTACGAGCAGTACCTC. It specifies CASRRLDFRRAYEQYL.

Concerning this clonotype itself: The CDR3 carries no conserved terminal phenylalanine or tryptophan, so it likely arises from a read error. V gene TRBV28 combines with J gene TRBJ1-3; D possibly corresponds to TRBD1 (5 bases). This CDR3 is built from 15 residues. Germline CDR1 and CDR2: MDHEN and SYDVKM. The CDR3 region has the DNA TGTGCCAGCAGTTTATTCGGGGCGTCTGGAAACACAATATATCTT. Its translation is CASSLFGASGNTIYL.

The chain employs TRBV12-3 or TRBV12-4 and TRBJ2-7; tentative D call: TRBD2 (6 bases). The V gene lost 6 bases and the J gene lost 6 bases, with 15 bases spanning the gap. There are 13 residues in the CDR3. The CDR3: CASSDAVGGEQYF. In DNA form, the CDR3 reads TGTGCCAGCAGCGACGCGGTGGGGGGCGAGCAGTACTTC.